This T cell receptor (beta chain) was recorded in a study of cytomegalovirus exposure and HLA in healthy donors. As for the study in general: Later analysis reported that the 110 or so validation repertoires shared the platform of the roughly 630 first-cohort repertoires.

General study results and limits: The classifier was said to identify cytomegalovirus status with high specificity and sensitivity. The study labeled 164 TCR beta chains cytomegalovirus-associated.

The V gene's germline CDR1 is SEHNR and CDR2 FQNEAQ (reference sequence). V lost 5 bases to trimming and J lost 6 bases, with 13 bases between them. The CDR3 covers 13 residues. Clones were read by immunoSEQ multiplex PCR, and TCRdb kept only the in-frame ones, dropping some. The table lists 250,000 to 400,000 clones, 88% of them singletons. Worth noting for this clone: Antigen unknown.

The sample consisted of PBMCs. The receptor was derived from a man aged 25 to 45 in good health and CMV-seronegative. The gene calls are TRBV7-9 and TRBJ1-1; D gene ambiguous. The CDR3 region is CASSPTAPSEAFF. The CDR3 DNA reads TGTGCCAGCAGCCCTACCGCCCCATCTGAAGCTTTCTTT.